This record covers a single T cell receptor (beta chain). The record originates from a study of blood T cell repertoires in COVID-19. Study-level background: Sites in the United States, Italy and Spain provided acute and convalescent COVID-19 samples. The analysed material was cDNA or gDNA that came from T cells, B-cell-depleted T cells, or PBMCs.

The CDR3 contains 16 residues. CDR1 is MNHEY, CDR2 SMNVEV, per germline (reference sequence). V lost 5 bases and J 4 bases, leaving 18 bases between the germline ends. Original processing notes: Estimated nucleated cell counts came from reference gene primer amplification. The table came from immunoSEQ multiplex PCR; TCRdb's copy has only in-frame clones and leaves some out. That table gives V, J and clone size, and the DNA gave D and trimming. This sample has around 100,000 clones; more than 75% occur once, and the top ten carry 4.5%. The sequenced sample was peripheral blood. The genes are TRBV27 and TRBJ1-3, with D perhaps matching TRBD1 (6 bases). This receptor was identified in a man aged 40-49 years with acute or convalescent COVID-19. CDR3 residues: CASSTRGQSLGNTIYF. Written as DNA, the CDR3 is TGTGCCAGCAGTACCCGAGGACAGTCTTTAGGAAACACCATATATTTT.